This TCR beta chain emerged from a study of cytomegalovirus exposure and HLA in healthy donors. It was with 60 Vbeta and 13 Jbeta primers that the PCR ran. Sequencing was performed with immunoSEQ multiplex PCR; in TCRdb, only in-frame clones are kept and a portion is missing. The profile shows approximately 180,000 clones, 80% of them singletons. Regarding the study as a whole: It was in a later analysis that TCR association rates were seen to vary by HLA locus, highest for DRB1 and lowest for HLA-C. Reported results showed that the classifier diagnosed cytomegalovirus status with high specificity and sensitivity. An apparent linkage of common viral pathogens to several of the most significant clusters emerged in a later analysis.

Of note for this clone: Its antigen is undetermined.

Looked up from germline, CDR1 is LNHDA and CDR2 is SQIVND (reference sequence). The V end was cut by 5 bases, the J end by 2 bases, with 21 bases between. The CDR3 spans 17 residues. Material: PBMCs. This chain uses TRBV19 with TRBJ1-1; D possibly corresponds to TRBD1 (5 bases). The origin of this receptor is a woman between 35 and 50 years old in good health and CMV-seronegative. CDR3 in amino acids: CASSPLGAGIYNTEAFF. For the CDR3, the DNA is TGTGCCAGTAGTCCTCTTGGGGCAGGGATCTATAACACTGAAGCTTTCTTT.